Given below is one T cell receptor beta chain in context. Its specific antigen is unknown. Per-base quality was not reported, and no clone a single base away is much larger than it. At one collaborating source in Seattle, patients were enrolled during active infection and were followed longitudinally through the course of disease. The collaborating institutions used their own protocols to collect whole blood in K2EDTA tubes. For TCRbeta analysis, collaborator samples were shipped as frozen whole blood, as isolated PBMCs, or as DNA extracted from either sample type. The germline V gene supplies CDR1 MNHNS and CDR2 SASEGT. Trimming at the junction amounts to 2 bases on V and 1 base on J, and the germline ends lie 5 bases apart. From the cysteine through the phenylalanine, the CDR3 covers 13 amino acids. CDR3 DNA only is kept here, 39 bases in frame from base 1. These data originate in a study of blood T cell repertoires in COVID-19 (TCRdb year 2020). Context from the whole study: Samples from collaborators originated in the United States, Italy and Spain and spanned both the acute and convalescent phases of COVID-19. The material from the prospective study consisted of cDNA or gDNA derived from T cells, B-cell-depleted T cells, or PBMCs. The dataset comprised deeply sampled blood TCRbeta repertoires from subjects exposed to, actively infected with, or recovered from COVID-19. The repertoires were released in a freely available public database intended as a resource for research on the immune response to SARS-CoV-2. The samples were drawn from the first 160 participants of the ongoing ImmuneRACE study and from 1,254 subjects provided by 6 global collaborators. A de-identified subject ID, COVID-19 status, age in years and sex were almost always included in the sample metadata. Where HLA class I and class II types were available, the types were taken from metadata supplied by the sample provider, not from assay-based typing.

TCRbeta CDR3 regions were amplified from genomic DNA using the immunoSEQ Assay, a bias-controlled multiplex PCR. The original methods were these. Nucleated cell counts per sample were estimated from amplification of reference gene primers within the assay. To quantify the absolute abundance of each unique TCRbeta CDR3 rearrangement, sequence reads were collapsed and filtered. For each sample, productive Simpson clonality was calculated as the square root of Simpson's diversity index over productive rearrangements. TCRdb took this table from immuneACCESS and kept in-frame rearrangements with V and J called. Such tables lack part of the clones; where checked against another copy, unresolved V genes explain under half of the gap, and the rest is unexplained. V and J calls and clone size are those listed in that table; D and trimming were worked out from the DNA. This sample lists some 370,000 clones; about 87% were detected once. Of the sample, roughly 10% is held by the ten largest clones.

What the authors observed across the whole study: How much clinical and demographic metadata was included differed by source and by participant, and the metadata was provided uncurated.

The sequence was obtained from a woman in her twenties or thirties with COVID-19, enrolled during active disease. The chain joins TRBV6-1 to TRBJ1-1; the D gene remains uncertain. The sample taken for sequencing was peripheral blood. In nucleotides, the sequence is TGTGCCAGCAGTGAATCCAGGAACACTGAAGCTTTCTTT. Translated, it reads CASSESRNTEAFF.